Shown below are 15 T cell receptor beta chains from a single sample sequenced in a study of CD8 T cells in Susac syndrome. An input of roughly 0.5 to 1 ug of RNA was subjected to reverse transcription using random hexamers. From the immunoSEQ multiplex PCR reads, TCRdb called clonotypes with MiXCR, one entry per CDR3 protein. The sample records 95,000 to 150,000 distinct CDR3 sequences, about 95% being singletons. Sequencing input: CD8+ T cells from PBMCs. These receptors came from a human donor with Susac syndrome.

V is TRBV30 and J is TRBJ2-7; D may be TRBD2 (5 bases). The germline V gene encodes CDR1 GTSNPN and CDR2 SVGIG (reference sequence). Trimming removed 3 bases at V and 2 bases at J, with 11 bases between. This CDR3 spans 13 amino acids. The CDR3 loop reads CAWSARAAYEQYF. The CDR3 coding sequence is TGTGCCTGGAGCGCGAGGGCAGCCTACGAGCAGTACTTC.

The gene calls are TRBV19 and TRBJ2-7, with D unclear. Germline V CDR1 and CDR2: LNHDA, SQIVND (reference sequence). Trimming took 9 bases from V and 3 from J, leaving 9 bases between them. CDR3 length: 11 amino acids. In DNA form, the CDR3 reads TGTGCCAGCTCGAGGTTCTACGAGCAGTACTTC. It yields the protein CASSRFYEQYF.

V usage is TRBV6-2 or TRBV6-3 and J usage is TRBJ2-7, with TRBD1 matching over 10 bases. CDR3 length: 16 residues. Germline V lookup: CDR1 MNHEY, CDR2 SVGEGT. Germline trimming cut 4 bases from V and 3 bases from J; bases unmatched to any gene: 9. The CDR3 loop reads CASSFTGQGLRYEQYF. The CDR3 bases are TGTGCCAGCAGTTTCACGGGACAGGGGCTCCGCTACGAGCAGTACTTC.

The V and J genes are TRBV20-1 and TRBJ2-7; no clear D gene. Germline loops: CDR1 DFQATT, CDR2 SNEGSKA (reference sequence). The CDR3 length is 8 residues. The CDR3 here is CRPLEQYF. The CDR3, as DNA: TGCAGACCGTTGGAGCAGTACTTC.

CDR3 DNA: TGTGCCAGCACCACGGGGGCGAATGGCTACACCTTC. Residues: CASTTGANGYTF. This chain links TRBV27 with TRBJ1-2, with D perhaps matching TRBD1 (6 bases). From germline, CDR1 is MNHEY and CDR2 SMNVEV (reference sequence). V gave up 7 bases and J gave up 6 bases, with 12 bases separating them. This CDR3 contains 12 residues.

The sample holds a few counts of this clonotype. The CDR3 nucleotides are TGTGCCAGCAGCCAATGGATTACTAACACTGAAGCTTTCTTT. It encodes CASSQWITNTEAFF. This chain connects TRBV4-2 to TRBJ1-1; D not resolved. This CDR3 has 14 amino acids. The germline V gene has CDR1 LGHNA and CDR2 YNFKEQ. Trimming pared 2 bases from V and 2 bases from J, leaving 9 bases between.

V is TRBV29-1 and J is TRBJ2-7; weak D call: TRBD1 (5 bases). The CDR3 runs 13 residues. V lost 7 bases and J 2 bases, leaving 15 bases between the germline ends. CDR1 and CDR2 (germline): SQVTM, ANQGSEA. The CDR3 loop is CSAQPQGTYEQYF. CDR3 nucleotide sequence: TGCAGCGCCCAGCCTCAGGGAACCTACGAGCAGTACTTC.

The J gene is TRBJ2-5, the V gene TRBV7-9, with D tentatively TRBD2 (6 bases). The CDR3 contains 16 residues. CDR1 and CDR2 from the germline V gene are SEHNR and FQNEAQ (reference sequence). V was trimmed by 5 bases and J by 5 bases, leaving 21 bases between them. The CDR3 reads CASSRTRQSGGETQYF. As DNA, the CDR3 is TGTGCCAGCAGCAGAACACGACAGTCAGGAGGGGAGACCCAGTACTTC.

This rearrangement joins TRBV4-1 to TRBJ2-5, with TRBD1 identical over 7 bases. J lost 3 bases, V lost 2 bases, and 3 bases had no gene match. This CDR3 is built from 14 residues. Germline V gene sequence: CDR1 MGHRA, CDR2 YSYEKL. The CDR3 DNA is TGCGCCAGCAGCCAACCCGACAGGGAAGAGACCCAGTACTTC. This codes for CASSQPDREETQYF.

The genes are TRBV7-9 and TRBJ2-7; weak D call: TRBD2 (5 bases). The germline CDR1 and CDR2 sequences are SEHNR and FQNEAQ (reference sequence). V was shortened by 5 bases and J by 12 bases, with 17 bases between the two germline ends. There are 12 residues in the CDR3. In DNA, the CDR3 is TGTGCCAGCAGCGAGGTGAGGCGGGCTATGTACTTC. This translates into CASSEVRRAMYF.

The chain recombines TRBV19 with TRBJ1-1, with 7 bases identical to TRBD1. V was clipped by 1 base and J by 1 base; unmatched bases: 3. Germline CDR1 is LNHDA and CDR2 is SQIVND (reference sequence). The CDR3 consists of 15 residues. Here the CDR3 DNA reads TGTGCCAGTAGTATAGCCCCAGGGGGGAACACTGAAGCTTTCTTT. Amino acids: CASSIAPGGNTEAFF.

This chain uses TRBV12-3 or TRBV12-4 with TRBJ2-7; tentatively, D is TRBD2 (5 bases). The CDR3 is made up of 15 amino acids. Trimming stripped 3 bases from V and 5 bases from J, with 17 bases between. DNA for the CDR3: TGTGCCAGCAGTTTTGCTTTGAGGGCATCGGACGAGCAGTACTTC. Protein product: CASSFALRASDEQYF.

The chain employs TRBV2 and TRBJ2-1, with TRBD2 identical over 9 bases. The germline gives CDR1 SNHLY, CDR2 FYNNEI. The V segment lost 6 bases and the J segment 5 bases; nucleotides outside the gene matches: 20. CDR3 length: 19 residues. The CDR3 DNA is TGTGCCAGCAGGGGCCAAGGGTGGGATGGGACTAGCATCAACAATGAGCAGTTCTTC. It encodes CASRGQGWDGTSINNEQFF.

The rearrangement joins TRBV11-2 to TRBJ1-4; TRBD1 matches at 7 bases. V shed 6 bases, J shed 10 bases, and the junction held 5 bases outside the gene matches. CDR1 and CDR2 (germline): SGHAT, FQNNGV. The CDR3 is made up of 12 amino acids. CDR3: CASRERQGKLFF. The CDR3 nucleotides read TGTGCCAGCAGGGAGCGACAGGGAAAACTGTTTTTT. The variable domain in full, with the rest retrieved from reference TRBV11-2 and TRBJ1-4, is EAGVAQSPRYKIIEKRQSVAFWCNPISGHATLYWYQQILGQGPKLLIQFQNNGVVDDSQLPKDRFSAERLKGVDSTLKIQPAKLEDSAVYLCASRERQGKLFFGSGTQLSVL.

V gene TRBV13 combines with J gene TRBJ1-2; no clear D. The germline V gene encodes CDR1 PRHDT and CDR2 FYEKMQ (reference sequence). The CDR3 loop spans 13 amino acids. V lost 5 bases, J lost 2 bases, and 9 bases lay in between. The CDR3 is CASSEQRNYGYTF. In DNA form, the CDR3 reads TGTGCCAGCAGCGAACAGAGAAACTATGGCTACACCTTC.